A single sample is the source of the 2 T cell receptor beta chains below, sequenced in a study of T-cell memory formation after mild COVID-19. TCRdb called the 5' RACE reads again in MiXCR, with one record for every CDR3 protein. The table shows fewer than 650,000 distinct CDR3 sequences, with roughly a sixth occurring only once. Sequencing input: PBMCs or a T cell subset sorted from them (not recorded which). All receptors come from an adult woman who had mild COVID-19 (a few samples of this study predate the infection). Cell type and time point are not known.

The chain links TRBV4-1 to TRBJ2-4, with 10 bases aligning to TRBD2. Germline V lookup: CDR1 MGHRA, CDR2 YSYEKL. Trimming cost V 3 bases and J 7 bases; bases outside gene matches: 6. The CDR3 extends over 15 amino acids. CDR3 amino acids: CASSQQRGGWNIQYF. CDR3 nucleotides: TGCGCCAGCAGCCAGCAGCGGGGGGGCTGGAACATTCAGTACTTC.

This clonotype was counted between two and nine times. V gene TRBV18 combines with J gene TRBJ1-2; a weak D match, TRBD1 (5 bases). The CDR3 is made up of 14 amino acids. Germline CDR1 reads KGHSH; CDR2 reads LQKENI. Deletions cut 3 bases from V and 4 bases from J, with 12 bases between. The CDR3 region is CASSPFGGPYGYTF. CDR3 coding DNA: TGTGCCAGCTCACCCTTCGGGGGTCCCTATGGCTACACCTTC.